Below are 30 T cell receptor beta chains sequenced from a single sample in a study of cytomegalovirus exposure and HLA in healthy donors. The PCR ran on 60 Vbeta and 13 Jbeta primers. Some clones are missing from TCRdb's copy, which holds only in-frame ones; the method was immunoSEQ multiplex PCR. Found here are over 150,000 clones, 60% to 80% of them singletons; the top ten hold approximately 2.8%. The material sequenced was PBMCs. The receptor source for this set is a woman in her 30s in good health and CMV-seropositive.

The rearrangement links TRBV5-1 to TRBJ1-1; 8 nucleotides align to TRBD1. This CDR3 has 14 residues. Looked up from germline, CDR1 is SGHRS and CDR2 is YFSETQ. V shed 4 bases and J 3 bases; nucleotides not matched to a gene: 5. Written as DNA, the CDR3 is TGCGCCAGCAGCCGCAGGGGGCTCGACACTGAAGCTTTCTTT. Translated, it gives CASSRRGLDTEAFF.

This clone was detected once. The chain recombines TRBV9 with TRBJ1-2; D might be TRBD1 (5 bases). The CDR3 is made up of 12 amino acids. V lost 2 bases and J 5 bases, leaving 7 bases between the germline ends. From germline, CDR1 is SGDLS and CDR2 YYNGEE. This chain's CDR3 is CASSVPGYGYTF. The CDR3, as DNA: TGTGCCAGCAGCGTGCCAGGGTATGGCTACACCTTC.

The rearrangement uses TRBV5-5 and TRBJ2-7; TRBD1 aligns across 8 bases. The J segment lost 5 bases and the V segment lost 4 bases, leaving 8 bases of the junction unmatched. The germline V gene has CDR1 SGHKS and CDR2 YYEKEE (reference sequence). The CDR3 totals 14 residues. CDR3: CASSLDRVKNEQYF. CDR3 DNA sequence: TGTGCCAGCAGCCTGGACAGGGTGAAAAACGAGCAGTACTTC.

J is TRBJ2-7 and V is TRBV25-1; TRBD1 matches at 8 bases. The CDR3 loop spans 15 amino acids. Unmatched junction bases numbered 9, after V lost 6 bases and J lost 2 bases. Germline V CDR1 and CDR2: MGHDK, SYGVNS. This CDR3 is CASSKVGTGTYEQYF. The CDR3 nucleotides are TGTGCCAGCAGCAAGGTAGGGACAGGTACCTACGAGCAGTACTTC.

V usage is TRBV5-4 and J usage is TRBJ2-7; 11 positions agree with TRBD2. Germline V gene data show CDR1 as SGHNT and CDR2 as YYREEE (reference sequence). The CDR3 runs to 13 residues. The V and J ends lost 7 bases and 2 bases, in that order; junction bases with no gene match: 2. The CDR3 is CASETSGTYEQYF. CDR3 sequence (DNA): TGTGCCAGCGAGACTAGCGGGACCTACGAGCAGTACTTC.

This clone was seen more than once but under ten times. This rearrangement joins TRBV7-8 to TRBJ2-3, with D possibly being TRBD1 (6 bases). Trimming shortened V by 2 bases and J by 6 bases, and 15 bases separated the two germline ends. Germline V lookup: CDR1 SGHVS, CDR2 FQNEAQ. CDR3 length: 15 amino acids. CDR3 residues: CASSLRTAATDTQYF. The CDR3 bases are TGTGCCAGCAGCTTAAGGACAGCCGCAACGGATACGCAGTATTTT.

This clone has just a few counts. This sequence joins TRBV2 and TRBJ2-7, with 8 bases lining up with TRBD2. The V and J ends lost 3 bases and 6 bases, in that order; junction bases with no gene match: 7. The germline CDR1 and CDR2 sequences are SNHLY and FYNNEI. This CDR3 has 14 residues. The CDR3 reads CASSDSGRAFEQYF. For the CDR3, the DNA is TGTGCCAGCAGTGACAGCGGGAGAGCTTTCGAGCAGTACTTC.

The J gene is TRBJ1-2, the V gene TRBV2; unclear D gene. Germline values: CDR1 SNHLY, CDR2 FYNNEI. The CDR3 is 11 amino acids. Deletions cut 10 bases from V and 7 bases from J, with 13 bases between. The CDR3 loop reads CANNRGSGYTF. In DNA form, the CDR3 reads TGTGCCAACAACCGGGGTTCTGGCTACACCTTC.

This clone was recorded a few times. V usage is TRBV6-5 and J usage is TRBJ2-1, with TRBD2 matching over 12 bases. CDR1 is MNHEY, CDR2 SVGAGI, per germline. The J segment lost 9 bases and the V segment lost 5 bases, leaving 8 bases of the junction unmatched. The CDR3 is made up of 15 amino acids. CDR3 sequence reads: CASSTASGRAAEQFF. The CDR3 DNA follows: TGTGCCAGCAGTACGGCTAGCGGGAGGGCCGCTGAGCAGTTCTTC.

The gene calls are TRBV2 and TRBJ2-7, with a weak D call TRBD1 (6 bases). The CDR3 covers 16 residues. Germline CDR1 SNHLY, CDR2 FYNNEI. V lost 7 bases to trimming and J lost 1 base, with 20 bases between them. This CDR3 reads CASIDTGTTLSYEQYF. CDR3 nucleotides: TGTGCCAGCATCGACACAGGGACGACGTTATCCTACGAGCAGTACTTC.

J is TRBJ2-7 and V is TRBV7-8; TRBD1 matches at 8 bases. V shed 2 bases and J 3 bases; nucleotides not matched to a gene: 0. From germline, CDR1 is SGHVS and CDR2 FQNEAQ. The CDR3 covers 13 residues. DNA for the CDR3: TGTGCCAGCAGCTTAACAGGGGGCTACGAGCAGTACTTC. Amino acids: CASSLTGGYEQYF.

In this sample, this clone turned up a few times. The chain recombines TRBV5-1 with TRBJ2-1; 9 bases fit TRBD2. V was pared by 3 bases and J by 0 bases, with 1 base of the junction left unmatched. This CDR3 is 15 amino acids long. CDR1 is SGHRS, CDR2 YFSETQ, per germline. The CDR3, as DNA: TGCGCCAGCAGCTCTAGCGGGACCTCCTACAATGAGCAGTTCTTC. Its protein product is CASSSSGTSYNEQFF.

This chain links TRBV10-3 with TRBJ2-7; the D is unclear. This CDR3 region has 13 residues. V shed 11 bases and J shed 2 bases, with 16 bases lying between them. Germline V gene sequence: CDR1 ENHRY, CDR2 SYGVKD. The CDR3 DNA sequence: TGTGCCTCGGCGGCCCCGACCGCCTACGAGCAGTACTTC. Translating gives CASAAPTAYEQYF.

The V call is TRBV6-6, the J call TRBJ1-1, with 10 bases matching TRBD1. Per the germline V gene, CDR1 is MNHNY and CDR2 is SVGAGI (reference sequence). This CDR3 is 15 amino acids long. J gave up 10 bases and V 2 bases, and 10 bases lay outside the gene matches. CDR3 region: CASSYPGQGIYGAFF. CDR3 nucleotides: TGTGCCAGCAGTTACCCGGGACAGGGGATATACGGAGCTTTCTTT.

This clone occurred a few times. The chain links TRBV7-9 to TRBJ2-5; D remains ambiguous. Trimming removed 5 bases from V and 2 bases from J, with 15 bases in between. CDR1 and CDR2 (germline): SEHNR, FQNEAQ (reference sequence). The CDR3 is 15 residues long. The CDR3 nucleotides read TGTGCCAGCAGCGGCCAATGGGCCACTCAAGAGACCCAGTACTTC. The encoded protein is CASSGQWATQETQYF.

The V call is TRBV27, the J call TRBJ2-2, with a possible D match to TRBD2 (6 bases). V lost 6 bases and J lost 6, with 20 bases in between. The CDR3 length is 16 residues. Germline V gene lookup returns CDR1 MNHEY and CDR2 SMNVEV (reference sequence). CDR3 sequence: CASSTTGTSSPGELFF. In DNA, the CDR3 is TGTGCCAGCAGCACGACCGGTACTAGCTCCCCCGGGGAGCTGTTTTTT.

This chain joins TRBV7-9 and TRBJ1-1, with D perhaps matching TRBD1 (5 bases). Trimming cost V 5 bases and J 11 bases, with 21 bases left between them. The CDR3 is 14 residues long. The germline V gene encodes CDR1 SEHNR and CDR2 FQNEAQ (reference sequence). As DNA, the CDR3 is TGTGCCAGCAGCATCGGGACTTTAAAACCGGGGGCTTTCTTT. Protein product: CASSIGTLKPGAFF.

The V call is TRBV11-1, the J call TRBJ1-1; TRBD1 agrees at 11 bases. From germline, CDR1 is SGHAT and CDR2 FQDESV (reference sequence). CDR3 length equals 14 residues. V dropped 6 bases and J dropped 3; count of bases not matched to a gene: 3. CDR3 coding DNA: TGTGCCAGCAGGGACAGGGGGCGAGACACTGAAGCTTTCTTT. This codes for CASRDRGRDTEAFF.

The J gene is TRBJ1-2, the V gene TRBV27; D may be TRBD1 (6 bases). Germline CDR1 is MNHEY and CDR2 is SMNVEV (reference sequence). The V and J ends lost 10 bases and 5 bases respectively, with 26 bases between them. The CDR3 has 16 amino acids. CDR3 protein: CATRLYATGAQYGYTF. CDR3 nucleotide sequence: TGTGCCACCCGGCTCTATGCGACAGGAGCCCAATATGGCTACACCTTC.

This sequence joins TRBV28 and TRBJ2-2, with unresolved D. This CDR3 contains 16 residues. In germline, CDR1 is MDHEN, CDR2 SYDVKM. The V end was cut by 9 bases, the J end by 4 bases, with 21 bases between. The CDR3 loop reads CASFSNLELPTGELFF. The CDR3 region has the DNA TGTGCCAGTTTTTCTAACCTTGAGCTCCCCACCGGGGAGCTGTTTTTT. Complete variable domain (other parts from reference TRBV28 and TRBJ2-2): DVKVTQSSRYLVKRTGEKVFLECVQDMDHENMFWYRQDPGLGLRLIYFSYDVKMKEKGDIPEGYSVSREKKERFSLILESASTNQTSMYLCASFSNLELPTGELFFGEGSRLTVL.

The V and J genes are TRBV7-9 and TRBJ1-4; a possible D gene is TRBD1 (6 bases). In germline, CDR1 is SEHNR, CDR2 FQNEAQ (reference sequence). CDR3 size: 16 residues. Deletions cut 2 bases from V and 4 bases from J, with 14 bases between. The CDR3 DNA reads TGTGCCAGCAGCTTATCCAGGGGCCGAAATAATGAAAAACTGTTTTTT. Protein: CASSLSRGRNNEKLFF.

The V call is TRBV7-6, the J call TRBJ2-7; TRBD2 matches at 9 bases. Germline CDR1 SGHVS, CDR2 FNYEAQ. The CDR3 runs to 15 residues. V gave up 1 base and J gave up 2 bases; unmatched junction bases: 3. In nucleotides, the CDR3 is TGTGCCAGCAGCTTAGAGGCTAGCGGGGCCTACGAGCAGTACTTC. Translation gives CASSLEASGAYEQYF.

This clone was detected a few times. The genes are TRBV7-8 and TRBJ1-5, with TRBD1 as a possible D gene (5 bases). The germline V and J ends were trimmed by 8 bases and 3 bases, with 11 bases remaining between them. The CDR3 length is 13 residues. The germline V gene has CDR1 SGHVS and CDR2 FQNEAQ. The CDR3 nucleotides read TGTGCCAGCGGGTGGGGCATCAATCAGCCCCAGCATTTT. This translates into CASGWGINQPQHF. The entire variable domain, with the rest obtained from reference TRBV7-8 and TRBJ1-5, is as follows: GAGVSQSPRYKVAKRGQDVALRCDPISGHVSLFWYQQALGQGPEFLTYFQNEAQLDKSGLPSDRFFAERPEGSVSTLKIQRTQQEDSAVYLCASGWGINQPQHFGDGTRLSIL.

The chain recombines TRBV29-1 with TRBJ2-5; 7 bases map to TRBD1. J lost 5 bases, V lost 7 bases, and 7 bases had no gene match. Germline V gene data show CDR1 as SQVTM and CDR2 as ANQGSEA. The CDR3 sequence is 12 residues long. CDR3 amino acids: CSGQTGKETQYF. The CDR3 DNA reads as TGCAGCGGCCAGACAGGGAAGGAGACCCAGTACTTC. Together with reference TRBV29-1 and TRBJ2-5, the CDR3 gives the full variable domain: SAVISQKPSRDICQRGTSLTIQCQVDSQVTMMFWYRQQPGQSLTLIATANQGSEATYESGFVIDKFPISRPNLTFSTLTVSNMSPEDSSIYLCSGQTGKETQYFGPGTRLLVL.

The V call is TRBV5-1, the J call TRBJ2-2; 10 bases are a match to TRBD2. Losses at the gene ends were 4 bases for V and 0 bases for J; bases not matched to a gene: 6. CDR3 length equals 17 residues. Germline-derived CDR1 and CDR2 are SGHRS and YFSETQ. The DNA of the CDR3 is TGCGCCAGCAGCAGAAGCGGACTAGCGGCGAACACCGGGGAGCTGTTTTTT. Protein: CASSRSGLAANTGELFF.

The table lists this clone with a few counts. The V call is TRBV6-5, the J call TRBJ1-6; D is undetermined. Trimming removed 6 bases at V and 1 base at J, with 4 bases between. Germline CDR1 is MNHEY and CDR2 is SVGAGI. The CDR3 is 13 residues long. The CDR3 is CASRASYNSPLHF. In DNA form, the CDR3 reads TGTGCCAGCAGGGCTTCCTATAATTCACCCCTCCACTTT.

This clone was detected once. The chain is built from TRBV18 and TRBJ2-3, with 11 bases matching TRBD2. The CDR3 is 16 amino acids. Germline CDR1 and CDR2: KGHSH and LQKENI. The trim removed 6 bases at V and 2 bases at J, leaving 7 bases unmatched. The CDR3 nucleotides are TGTGCCAGCTCTTACACTAGCGGGAGTTACACAGATACGCAGTATTTT. It codes for CASSYTSGSYTDTQYF.

The CDR3 sequence is CASSQEIAHRSYEQYF. The DNA of the CDR3 is TGCGCCAGCAGCCAAGAAATAGCACACCGTTCCTACGAGCAGTACTTC. This rearrangement joins TRBV4-1 to TRBJ2-7; D ambiguous. This CDR3 spans 16 amino acids. Germline loops: CDR1 MGHRA, CDR2 YSYEKL. Deletions cut 0 bases from V and 1 base from J, with 13 bases between.

There are a few counts of this clone. The V call is TRBV4-1, the J call TRBJ2-7; no firm D call. The CDR3 runs to 14 residues. Deletions cut 1 base from V and 2 bases from J, with 9 bases between. CDR1 and CDR2 from the germline V gene are MGHRA and YSYEKL. CDR3 region: CASSQVPSAYEQYF. CDR3 nucleotides: TGCGCCAGCAGCCAAGTTCCCTCGGCCTACGAGCAGTACTTC.

The chain recombines TRBV10-3 with TRBJ2-1, with 9 bases lining up with TRBD1. The V gene's germline CDR1 is ENHRY and CDR2 SYGVKD. The V segment lost 3 bases and the J segment 3 bases; nucleotides outside the gene matches: 6. The CDR3 is 16 residues long. CDR3 nucleotides: TGTGCCATCAGTGAAGCCGGGACAGGGATCTACAATGAGCAGTTCTTC. Its protein product is CAISEAGTGIYNEQFF.